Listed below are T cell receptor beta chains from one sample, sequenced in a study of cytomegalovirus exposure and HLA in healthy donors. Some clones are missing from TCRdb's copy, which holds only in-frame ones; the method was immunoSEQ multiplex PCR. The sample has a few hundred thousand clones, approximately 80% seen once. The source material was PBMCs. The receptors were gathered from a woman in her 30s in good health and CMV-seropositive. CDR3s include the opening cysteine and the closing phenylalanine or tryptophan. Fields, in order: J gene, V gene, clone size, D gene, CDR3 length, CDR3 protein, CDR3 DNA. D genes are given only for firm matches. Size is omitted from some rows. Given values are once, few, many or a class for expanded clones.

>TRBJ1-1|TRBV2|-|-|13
CASSDQEGTEAFF
TGTGCCAGCAGTGATCAGGAGGGGACTGAAGCTTTCTTT
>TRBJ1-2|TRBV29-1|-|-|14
CSVARGAGDYGYTF
TGCAGCGTTGCCCGGGGCGCAGGAGACTATGGCTACACCTTC
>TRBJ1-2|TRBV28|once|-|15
CASSLSSQGDYGYTF
TGTGCCAGCAGTTTATCCTCGCAGGGTGACTATGGCTACACCTTC
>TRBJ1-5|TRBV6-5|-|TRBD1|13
CASSRGQYQPQHF
TGTGCCAGCAGCCGGGGACAGTATCAGCCCCAGCATTTT
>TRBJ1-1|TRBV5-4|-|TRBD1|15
CASSKVGQQNTEAFF
TGTGCCAGCAGTAAGGTGGGACAGCAGAACACTGAAGCTTTCTTT
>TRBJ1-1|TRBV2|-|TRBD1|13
CATNKDREARAFF
TGTGCCACCAATAAGGACAGGGAGGCACGAGCTTTCTTT
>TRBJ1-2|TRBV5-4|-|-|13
CASSFPSNYGYTF
TGTGCCAGCAGCTTCCCCTCTAACTATGGCTACACCTTC
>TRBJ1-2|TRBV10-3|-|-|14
CAISEIKGRPYPTF
TGTGCCATCAGTGAGATAAAGGGACGGCCCTATCCCACCTTC
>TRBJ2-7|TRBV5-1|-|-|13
CASSKGQDYEQYF
TGCGCCAGCAGCAAGGGACAAGACTACGAGCAGTACTTC
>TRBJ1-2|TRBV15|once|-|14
CATSRVAGADGYTF
TGTGCCACCAGCAGAGTGGCAGGTGCGGATGGCTACACCTTC
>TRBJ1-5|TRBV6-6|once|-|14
CASTWGAVHQPQHF
TGTGCCAGCACCTGGGGGGCAGTTCATCAGCCCCAGCATTTT
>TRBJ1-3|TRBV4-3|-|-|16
CASSPYITVSGNTIYF
TGCGCCAGCAGCCCCTATATTACAGTCTCTGGAAACACCATATATTTT
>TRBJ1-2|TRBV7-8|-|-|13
CASSRFGRDGYTF
TGTGCCAGCAGTCGTTTCGGGAGGGATGGCTACACCTTC
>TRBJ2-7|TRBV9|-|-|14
CASSGSGEENEQYF
TGTGCCAGCAGCGGCTCAGGGGAGGAAAACGAGCAGTACTTC
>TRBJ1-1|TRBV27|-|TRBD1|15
CASRRTGGRNTEAFF
TGTGCCAGCAGGCGGACAGGGGGTCGGAACACTGAAGCTTTCTTT
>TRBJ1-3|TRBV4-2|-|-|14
CASSQGTTGNTIYF
TGTGCCAGCAGCCAGGGGACAACTGGAAACACCATATATTTT
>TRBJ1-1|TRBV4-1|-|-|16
CASSQDSDNRNTEAFF
TGCGCCAGCAGCCAAGATTCGGACAACAGAAACACTGAAGCTTTCTTT
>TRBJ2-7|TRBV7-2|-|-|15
CASSFSHAVTYEQYF
TGTGCCAGCAGCTTTTCGCACGCTGTAACCTACGAGCAGTACTTC
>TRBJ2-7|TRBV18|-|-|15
CASSPGGSPNYEQYF
TGTGCCAGCTCACCAGGAGGGTCACCCAACTACGAGCAGTACTTC
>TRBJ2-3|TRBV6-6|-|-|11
CALKGADTQYF
TGTGCCCTTAAGGGTGCAGATACGCAGTATTTT
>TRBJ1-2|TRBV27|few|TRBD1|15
CASSSRDRLLDGYTF
TGTGCCAGCAGTTCCCGGGACAGGCTCTTGGATGGCTACACCTTC
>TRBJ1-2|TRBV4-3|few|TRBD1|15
CASSQDRGTGFGYTF
TGCGCCAGCAGCCAAGATCGGGGGACAGGGTTTGGCTACACCTTC
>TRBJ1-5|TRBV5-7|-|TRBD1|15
CASILGQGPNQPQHF
TGTGCCAGCATCCTAGGACAGGGGCCCAATCAGCCCCAGCATTTT
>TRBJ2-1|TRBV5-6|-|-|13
CASSGDTYNEQFF
TGTGCCAGCAGCGGGGACACCTACAATGAGCAGTTCTTC
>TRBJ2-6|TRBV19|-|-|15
CASNQGSSGANVLTF
TGTGCCAGTAATCAAGGGTCCTCTGGGGCCAACGTCCTGACTTTC
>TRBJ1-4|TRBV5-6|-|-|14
CASSTPTGTEKLFF
TGTGCCAGCAGCACGCCCACAGGGACAGAAAAACTGTTTTTT
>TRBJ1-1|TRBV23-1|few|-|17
CASSQSTALKVGTEAFF
TGCGCCAGCAGTCAATCGACAGCCTTGAAAGTTGGCACTGAAGCTTTCTTT
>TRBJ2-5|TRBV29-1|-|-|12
CSVEEFPETQYF
TGCAGCGTTGAAGAATTCCCGGAGACCCAGTACTTC
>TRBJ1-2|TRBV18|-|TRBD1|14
CASSTQGLGYGYTF
TGTGCCAGCTCAACACAGGGGTTAGGCTATGGCTACACCTTC
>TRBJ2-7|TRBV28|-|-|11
CASSGITQQYF
TGTGCCAGCAGTGGTATTACGCAGCAGTACTTC
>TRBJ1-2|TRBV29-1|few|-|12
CSAPNNVYGYTF
TGCAGCGCTCCGAACAACGTCTATGGCTACACCTTC
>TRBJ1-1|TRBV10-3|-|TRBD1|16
CAISVRDREKNTEAFF
TGTGCCATCAGCGTGAGGGACAGGGAAAAGAACACTGAAGCTTTCTTT
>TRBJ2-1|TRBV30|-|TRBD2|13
CAWSAGGPDEQFF
TGTGCCTGGAGCGCGGGAGGGCCCGATGAGCAGTTCTTC
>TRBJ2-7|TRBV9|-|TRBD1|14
CASSGRGTGYEQYF
TGTGCCAGCAGTGGAAGGGGGACAGGGTACGAGCAGTACTTC
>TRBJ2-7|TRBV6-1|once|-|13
CASSVGVSYEQYF
TGTGCCAGCAGTGTGGGGGTCTCCTACGAGCAGTACTTC
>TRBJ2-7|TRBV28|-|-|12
CASSSGVYEQYF
TGTGCCAGCAGTTCGGGGGTATACGAGCAGTACTTC
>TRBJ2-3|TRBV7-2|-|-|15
CASTPSLGSTDTQYF
TGTGCCAGCACCCCCTCTCTCGGGAGTACAGATACGCAGTATTTT
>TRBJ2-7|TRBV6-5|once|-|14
CASSLSNEGNEQYF
TGTGCCAGCAGTTTAAGTAATGAGGGAAACGAGCAGTACTTC
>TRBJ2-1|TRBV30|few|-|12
CAGRASYNEQFF
TGTGCAGGGCGGGCTTCCTACAATGAGCAGTTCTTC
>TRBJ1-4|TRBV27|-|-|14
CASSPDSDNEKLFF
TGTGCCAGCAGTCCGGACAGTGATAATGAAAAACTGTTTTTT
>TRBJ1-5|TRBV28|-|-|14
CASGGGWGNQPQHF
TGTGCCAGCGGCGGGGGGTGGGGCAATCAGCCCCAGCATTTT
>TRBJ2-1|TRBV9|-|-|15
CASSVASGWGNEQFF
TGTGCCAGCAGCGTAGCCAGCGGGTGGGGCAATGAGCAGTTCTTC
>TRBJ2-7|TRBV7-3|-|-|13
CASSPRGGYEQYF
TGTGCCAGCAGCCCCAGGGGGGGCTACGAGCAGTACTTC
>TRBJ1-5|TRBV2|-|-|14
CASRPGSFGVAQHF
TGTGCCAGCAGACCGGGGTCCTTCGGTGTAGCCCAGCATTTT
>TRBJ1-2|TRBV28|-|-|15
CASSTPGVGTYGYTF
TGTGCCAGCAGCACGCCAGGGGTCGGAACCTATGGCTACACCTTC
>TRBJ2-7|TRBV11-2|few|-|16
CASSSGSRVSSYEQYF
TGTGCCAGCAGCTCCGGGAGCCGGGTATCGAGCTACGAGCAGTACTTC
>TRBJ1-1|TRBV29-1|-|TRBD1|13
CSVGNRGNTEAFF
TGCAGCGTTGGGAACAGGGGTAACACTGAAGCTTTCTTT
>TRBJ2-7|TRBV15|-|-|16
CATSRDGGGSSYEQYF
TGTGCCACCAGCAGAGATGGAGGGGGGAGCTCCTACGAGCAGTACTTC
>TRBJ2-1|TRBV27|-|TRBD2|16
CASSLNSGTSGRAQFF
TGTGCCAGCAGTTTGAACTCCGGGACTAGCGGGAGAGCGCAGTTCTTC
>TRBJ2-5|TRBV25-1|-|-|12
CASSGVQETQYF
TGTGCCAGCAGTGGGGTACAAGAGACCCAGTACTTC
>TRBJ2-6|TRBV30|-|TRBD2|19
CAWRFGTSGRATGANVLTF
TGTGCCTGGAGGTTCGGGACTAGCGGGAGGGCCACTGGGGCCAACGTCCTGACTTTC